One sample yielded the 27 T cell receptor beta chains listed below, sequenced in a study of early T cells in non-severe SARS-CoV-2 infection. TCRdb processed the 5' RACE reads anew with MiXCR; each CDR3 protein has one entry. The repertoire has just over 80,000 distinct CDR3 sequences, roughly an eighth of them found once; the top ten carry under 1.5%. The sample consisted of whole blood. These receptors all stem from an adult who was a healthcare worker with PCR-confirmed SARS-CoV-2 infection or an uninfected control (not recorded which).

This clonotype was recorded a few times. The rearrangement joins TRBV12-3 or TRBV12-4 to TRBJ2-3; D uncertain. Trimming left V 7 bases short and J 5 bases short, with 7 bases between. This CDR3 comprises 11 residues. The CDR3 sequence: CASTMEDTQYF. The CDR3 DNA is TGTGCCAGCACCATGGAAGATACGCAGTATTTT.

In regard to this clonotype: A much larger clone differs by one base, so this may be a read error. V and J are TRBV11-2 and TRBJ2-5; TRBD1 or TRBD2 may be the D gene (6 bases each). The CDR3 covers 14 residues. Per the germline V gene, CDR1 is SGHAT and CDR2 is FQNNGV. CDR3 sequence reads: CASSFPGGLETQCF. For the CDR3, the DNA is TGTGCCAGCAGCTTCCCCGGGGGCCTTGAGACCCAGTGCTTC.

This clonotype was detected ten times or more. V and J are TRBV20-1 and TRBJ2-5; 8 positions match TRBD2. The CDR3 runs to 14 residues. In germline, CDR1 is DFQATT, CDR2 SNEGSKA (reference sequence). With V trimmed by 6 bases and J by 5 bases, 11 bases remained unmatched. The chain's CDR3 is CSASTLAGGETQYF. DNA for the CDR3: TGCAGTGCAAGCACCCTAGCGGGCGGGGAGACCCAGTACTTC.

The chain links TRBV7-9 to TRBJ2-5; the D is unclear. Germline V lookup: CDR1 SEHNR, CDR2 FQNEAQ (reference sequence). V was clipped by 5 bases and J by 5 bases, with 15 bases between them. This CDR3 comprises 14 residues. Here the CDR3 reads CASSPRTAQETQYF. Here the CDR3 DNA reads TGTGCCAGCAGCCCCCGGACGGCACAGGAGACCCAGTACTTC.

This clonotype was detected many times. The V gene is TRBV18, the J gene TRBJ1-6; D gene ambiguous. CDR1 is KGHSH and CDR2 is LQKENI in the germline V gene. Trimming took off 3 bases at V and 11 bases at J, with 11 bases between the two ends. This CDR3 comprises 13 residues. CDR3 residues: CASSPSQEPPLHF. As DNA, the CDR3 is TGTGCCAGCTCACCGTCTCAGGAACCACCCCTCCACTTT.

There are many counts of this clonotype. J is TRBJ2-3 and V is TRBV7-8; 8 bases align to TRBD2. The CDR3 length is 13 residues. V was clipped by 4 bases and J by 7 bases; unmatched bases: 4. Germline loops: CDR1 SGHVS, CDR2 FQNEAQ. CDR3 residues: CASSSGGPNTQYF. The CDR3 coding sequence is TGTGCCAGCAGCTCGGGGGGGCCAAATACGCAGTATTTT.

The chain uses TRBV27 and TRBJ2-7, with D unresolved. The CDR3 runs to 16 residues. Trimming took off 4 bases at V and 0 bases at J, with 16 bases between the two ends. Germline V gene data show CDR1 as MNHEY and CDR2 as SMNVEV (reference sequence). CDR3 region: CASSSGSAPHSYEQYF. The CDR3 DNA follows: TGTGCCAGCAGTTCGGGCTCGGCACCCCACTCCTACGAGCAGTACTTC.

Only a few counts were recorded for this clonotype. V and J are TRBV6-6 and TRBJ1-1; D gene ambiguous. The CDR3 loop spans 13 amino acids. V lost 2 bases and J 1 base, leaving 5 bases between the germline ends. Per the germline V gene, CDR1 is MNHNY and CDR2 is SVGAGI (reference sequence). This CDR3 is CASSYKGNTEAFF. The CDR3 bases are TGTGCCAGCAGTTACAAAGGGAACACTGAAGCTTTCTTT.

V is TRBV5-4 and J is TRBJ2-3; tentative D call: TRBD1 (5 bases). Trimming took 4 bases from V and 8 from J, leaving 14 bases between them. Germline CDR1 is SGHNT and CDR2 is YYREEE (reference sequence). The length of the CDR3 is 13 residues. The CDR3 loop reads CASSPTWGGTQYF. CDR3 nucleotide sequence: TGTGCCAGCAGCCCTACTTGGGGCGGTACGCAGTATTTT.

A remark on this clonotype: A much larger clone lies one base from this, so it may be a read error. This chain joins TRBV6-6 and TRBJ1-2, with TRBD1 matching over 8 bases. The CDR3 totals 18 residues. V was clipped by 5 bases and J by 0 bases; unmatched bases: 14. In germline, CDR1 is MNHNY, CDR2 SVGAGI (reference sequence). This CDR3 reads CASSDDAGTGSANYGYTF. DNA of the CDR3: TGTGCCAGCAGTGACGACGCCGGGACAGGATCAGCTAACTATGGCTACACCTTC.

As concerns this clonotype: A much larger clone sits a single nucleotide away, making a read error possible. This chain links TRBV12-3 or TRBV12-4 with TRBJ1-1; 7 bases line up with TRBD1. Trimming took 10 bases from V and 3 from J; bases not matched to a gene: 8. The CDR3 totals 13 residues. CDR3: CANRPGGDTEAFF. The CDR3, as DNA: TGTGCCAACAGGCCAGGGGGGGACACTGAAGCTTTCTTT.

Many counts were recorded for this clonotype. The chain couples TRBV6-4 to TRBJ1-1; possibly TRBD1 for D (6 bases). The V end lost 5 bases, the J end lost 2 bases, and 15 bases lay between the germline ends. CDR1 MRHNA and CDR2 SNTAGT come from the germline V gene. The CDR3 covers 15 residues. The CDR3 reads CASSPQGGGNTEAFF. DNA for the CDR3: TGTGCCAGCAGTCCACAGGGTGGGGGAAACACTGAAGCTTTCTTT.

This clonotype was detected many times. The chain employs TRBV7-2 and TRBJ1-3; 7 positions agree with TRBD1. The trim removed 4 bases at V and 0 bases at J, leaving 15 bases unmatched. There are 19 residues in the CDR3. CDR1 and CDR2 (germline): SGHTA, FQGNSA. Written as DNA, the CDR3 is TGTGCCAGCAGCTCCCCGAGGGACAGATCTTCGACCTCTGGAAACACCATATATTTT. Translating it yields CASSSPRDRSSTSGNTIYF.

This clonotype was seen at least ten times. The rearrangement links TRBV3-1 to TRBJ1-1; D is undetermined. The V end was cut by 0 bases, the J end by 6 bases, with 20 bases between. The length of the CDR3 is 17 residues. Germline V gene sequence: CDR1 LGHDT, CDR2 YNNKEL (reference sequence). The CDR3 nucleotides read TGTGCCAGCAGCCAAGATATCCCCCCTGCGGGCAGCGCTGAAGCTTTCTTT. Residues: CASSQDIPPAGSAEAFF.

This clonotype turned up a few times. The chain links TRBV19 to TRBJ2-3; 10 bases match TRBD2. The CDR3 is 16 residues long. Germline CDR1 and CDR2: LNHDA and SQIVND (reference sequence). J was trimmed by 2 bases and V by 5 bases; bases with no gene match: 7. In DNA, the CDR3 is TGTGCCAGTAGTCCGGGCACTAGCGGGGACACAGATACGCAGTATTTT. Protein: CASSPGTSGDTDTQYF.

The chain joins TRBV3-1 to TRBJ2-7; 7 bases agree with TRBD1. Germline values: CDR1 LGHDT, CDR2 YNNKEL (reference sequence). CDR3 length: 14 amino acids. V lost 1 base to trimming and J lost 7 bases; unmatched junction nucleotides: 7. In DNA, the CDR3 is TGTGCCAGCAGCCAAGGCACAGGGGTGGGGGAGCAGTACTTC. Its protein is CASSQGTGVGEQYF.

This clonotype appeared many times. This chain joins TRBV5-4 and TRBJ2-3; the D gene is possibly TRBD2 (6 bases). The germline gives CDR1 SGHNT, CDR2 YYREEE (reference sequence). Trimming removed 5 bases from V and 1 base from J, with 8 bases in between. The CDR3 covers 13 residues. The CDR3 loop is CASRPSGTDTQYF. CDR3 nucleotides: TGTGCCAGCAGGCCTAGCGGCACAGATACGCAGTATTTT. Together with reference TRBV5-4 and TRBJ2-3, the CDR3 gives the full variable domain: ETGVTQSPTHLIKTRGQQVTLRCSSQSGHNTVSWYQQALGQGPQFIFQYYREEENGRGNFPPRFSGLQFPNYSSELNVNALELDDSALYLCASRPSGTDTQYFGPGTRLTVL.

This clonotype was counted at least ten times. The J gene is TRBJ1-5, the V gene TRBV28; maybe TRBD1 (6 bases). The germline gives CDR1 MDHEN, CDR2 SYDVKM. V lost 2 bases and J lost 1, with 9 bases in between. The length of the CDR3 is 15 residues. The CDR3 region has the DNA TGTGCCAGCAGTTTACCGGGGGCAAGCAATCAGCCCCAGCATTTT. Amino acid sequence: CASSLPGASNQPQHF.

The chain employs TRBV6-2 or TRBV6-3 and TRBJ2-2; D not certain. Between the trimmed V and J ends, which lost 6 bases and 0 bases, there was a span of 5 bases. The CDR3 has 13 residues. Germline-derived CDR1 and CDR2 are MNHEY and SVGEGT. The CDR3 DNA sequence: TGTGCCAGCAGCCATCCGAACACCGGGGAGCTGTTTTTT. Protein sequence: CASSHPNTGELFF.

The chain employs TRBV11-1 and TRBJ2-7, with D hard to call. Between the trimmed V and J ends, which lost 1 base and 4 bases, there was a span of 8 bases. Germline lookup yields CDR1 SGHAT and CDR2 FQDESV (reference sequence). CDR3 length equals 13 residues. CDR3 in amino acids: CASSLGPEYEQYF. The CDR3 region has the DNA TGTGCCAGCAGCTTAGGTCCAGAATACGAGCAGTACTTC.

This clonotype was seen ten or more times. V is TRBV29-1 and J is TRBJ2-5; the D call may be TRBD1 or TRBD2 (6 bases each). CDR1 and CDR2 (germline): SQVTM, ANQGSEA. Trimming took 7 bases from V and 8 from J, leaving 20 bases between them. The CDR3 has 13 amino acids. This CDR3 is CSAFEPRGRTQYF. The CDR3 region has the DNA TGCAGCGCCTTCGAGCCACGGGGGCGAACCCAGTACTTC.

This clonotype was counted a single time. This sequence joins TRBV6-5 and TRBJ2-7; the match to TRBD2 covers 11 bases. The germline V gene has CDR1 MNHEY and CDR2 SVGAGI. The CDR3 is made up of 16 amino acids. After removal of 4 bases from V and 2 bases from J, the junction contained 7 bases not matched to a gene. CDR3: CASSFLVAGGAYEQYF. CDR3 bases: TGTGCCAGCAGTTTCCTCGTAGCGGGGGGGGCCTACGAGCAGTACTTC.

This clonotype was seen repeatedly, ten times or more. The chain carries TRBV20-1 and TRBJ2-3; D ambiguous. Germline CDR1 is DFQATT and CDR2 is SNEGSKA (reference sequence). The CDR3 has 13 amino acids. Trimming took off 5 bases at V and 1 base at J, with 10 bases between the two ends. CDR3 sequence (DNA): TGCAGTGCTGTCCTGGGTGGCACAGATACGCAGTATTTT. Translating it yields CSAVLGGTDTQYF.

Only a few counts were recorded for this clonotype. This chain connects TRBV20-1 to TRBJ2-7; D is undetermined. V lost 4 bases and J 0 bases, leaving 16 bases between the germline ends. The CDR3 spans 15 residues. In germline, CDR1 is DFQATT, CDR2 SNEGSKA (reference sequence). In nucleotides, the CDR3 is TGCAGTGCTACGACCGCGCAGATCCGCTCCTACGAGCAGTACTTC. This encodes CSATTAQIRSYEQYF.

This clonotype was counted between two and nine times. CDR3 in DNA: TGCGCCAGCAGTCATGTGCGGCGGGGCCTGGATACGCAGTATTTT. It is translated as CASSHVRRGLDTQYF. The chain uses TRBV10-2 and TRBJ2-3, with a tentative D call TRBD2 (6 bases). Trimming took off 5 bases at V and 6 bases at J, with 18 bases between the two ends. Germline values: CDR1 WSHSY, CDR2 SAAADI. The CDR3 is made up of 15 amino acids.

Of note for this clonotype: A read error may be the cause here, since a much bigger clone is one base away. The V and J genes are TRBV7-8 and TRBJ2-3; TRBD1 aligns across 9 bases. The CDR3 loop spans 15 amino acids. The trim removed 6 bases at V and 6 bases at J, leaving 10 bases unmatched. In germline, CDR1 is SGHVS, CDR2 FQNEAQ. The CDR3 region is CASRLDRGGADTQYF. Here the CDR3 DNA reads TGTGCCAGCAGACTGGACAGGGGAGGGGCTGATACGCAGTATTTT.

This clonotype showed up just a few times. The chain couples TRBV29-1 to TRBJ1-2, with D possibly TRBD1 on 5 matching bases. Germline V gene data show CDR1 as SQVTM and CDR2 as ANQGSEA. V dropped 5 bases and J dropped 1 base, with 17 bases sitting between them. This CDR3 has 15 residues. In nucleotides, the CDR3 is TGCAGCGTTTTTGGGGCAGACGAATTTAACTATGGCTACACCTTC. Its protein is CSVFGADEFNYGYTF.